Below, one T cell receptor beta chain is given with its context. This record comes from a study of T cells in Graves' hyperthyroidism and ophthalmopathy. Authors of the study amplified TCR beta CDR3 regions from RNA transcripts. Primed by the HTBI set, a first-round RT-PCR was run on the TCR CDR3. A single record per CDR3 protein comes from TCRdb applying MiXCR to the multiplex PCR reads. The table lists more than 450,000 distinct CDR3 sequences, 20% of them singletons. The CDR3 is made up of 13 amino acids. V dropped 3 bases and J dropped 11 bases, with 14 bases sitting between them. In germline, CDR1 is MRHNA, CDR2 SNTAGT.

The rearrangement uses TRBV6-4 and TRBJ2-1; D is ambiguous. This sequence originates from a man aged 35 to 55 with Graves' ophthalmopathy. The sample consisted of blood. Here the CDR3 reads CASSEGPALKQFF. CDR3 bases: TGTGCCAGCAGTGAGGGCCCAGCGCTAAAGCAGTTCTTC.